Given below is one TCR beta chain in context. Its recognized antigen is unknown. Base qualities are not provided; no much larger clone lies one nucleotide away. The data stem from a study of Ad26.COV2.S vaccination and SARS-CoV-2 variants (dated by TCRdb to the early 2020s). Context from the whole study: Donors in the vaccine arm were drawn from COV1001, a phase I-IIa trial of Ad26.COV2.S in healthy adults that was multicentre, randomized, double-blind and placebo-controlled. Dosing of Ad26.COV2.S was intramuscular, at either 5x10^10 or 1x10^11 viral particles, delivered as one shot or as two shots spaced 56 days apart. TCRbeta repertoire sequencing was used to assess the specificity and breadth of SARS-CoV-2-reactive T cell receptors after Ad26.COV2.S vaccination. A total of approximately 30 samples were included in the TCR-sequenced set, comprising some 20 Ad26.COV2.S vaccine recipients, 5 placebo recipients and 8 SARS-CoV-2 convalescent individuals. Trial participants were randomized into five groups of five: low-dose or high-dose Ad26.COV2.S given once or twice, or placebo on both occasions. Blinding of investigators to trial group allocation was maintained during experiments and outcome assessment. The research as a whole found: After vaccination, spike-specific CD8+ and CD4+ T cell responses were reported to show substantial breadth. The authors noted that the TCR breadth and depth analyses may have underestimated total T cell responses. Comparing responses between vaccine doses or regimens was not something the study was powered to do. Vaccine and placebo recipients had comparable non-spike TCR breadth, which fits with the vaccine containing only spike. Compared with placebo recipients, Ad26.COV2.S recipients showed higher spike-specific TCR breadth (P = 0.0014).

The germline V gene encodes CDR1 SEHNR and CDR2 FQNEAQ (reference sequence). The CDR3 numbers 13 residues from cysteine through phenylalanine. The CDR3 DNA has 39 bases and is translated from base 1. Relative to germline, V is missing 5 bases and J is missing 3 bases, with 4 bases of the junction outside any gene match. The immunoSEQ Assay was used to sequence TCRbeta CDR3 regions. After extraction, genomic DNA underwent amplification by bias-controlled multiplex PCR, followed by high-throughput sequencing. The published analysis was carried out like this. To quantify the absolute abundance of every unique TCRbeta CDR3 region, sequences were collapsed and filtered. T cell fraction was estimated by normalizing TCRbeta template counts to usable DNA, which was measured by amplifying reference genes present in all nucleated cells. Repertoire TCRs were annotated as SARS-CoV-2-specific when V gene, CDR3 amino acid sequence and J gene were exactly matched to a known reactive TCR set. The reference SARS-CoV-2 TCR set was derived from MIRA and filtered for enrichment in COVID-19-positive ImmuneCODE repertoires, a step that removed public or cross-reactive TCRs. Drawing on the MIRA antigens, annotated TCRs were analysed further at the level of specific ORF or position within ORF. Breadth was defined as the number of annotated unique rearrangements divided by the total number of unique productive rearrangements, and depth was defined as the summed frequency of the annotated unique rearrangements. Group comparisons of TCR breadth used two-sided Wilcoxon rank-sum tests. TCRdb obtained this table from immuneACCESS and retained in-frame rearrangements with V and J assigned. These tables miss some clones; where compared with another copy, unresolved V genes account for less than half of the shortfall, and the remainder is unexplained. That table gives V, J and clone size, and the DNA gave D and trimming. The sample contains about 350,000 clones, around 89% of them found a single time. The top ten clones comprise roughly 5% of the sample.

This specimen's treatment or condition label, per the study, means: 15 to 20 received Ad26.COV2.S at low or high dose, single or two shots; 5 received placebo; per-sample allocation not given. Repertoires of vaccine and placebo recipients were sequenced from samples taken on day 63 after the first injection. Cohort 1b enrolled 20 to 30 adults aged 18-55 years at a single site in Boston, USA, between 29 July and 7 August 2020. Ad26.COV2.S was a replication-incompetent adenovirus type 26 vector that expressed a prefusion-stabilized SARS-CoV-2 spike protein derived from the original Wuhan strain. The source was peripheral blood, collected in a trial of Ad26.COV2.S vaccine versus placebo. The V and J segments used are TRBV7-9 and TRBJ2-7; the junction holds 7 bases that match TRBD1. The source is a person between 18 and 65 years old who received the Ad26.COV2.S COVID-19 vaccine or a placebo. At the DNA level, the sequence is TGTGCCAGCAGCCCGACAGGGCGCTACGAGCAGTACTTC. Translation gives CASSPTGRYEQYF.